This T cell receptor (beta chain) was obtained from a study of blood T cell repertoires in COVID-19 (dated by TCRdb to 2018 to 2021). Broadly, across the study: Samples from collaborators originated in the United States, Italy and Spain and spanned both the acute and convalescent phases of COVID-19. The prospective study material was composed of cDNA or gDNA derived from T cells, B-cell-depleted T cells, or PBMCs. Subjects who had been exposed to COVID-19, were actively infected with it, or had recovered from it provided the deeply sampled blood TCRbeta repertoires that made up the dataset. A freely available public database, intended as a resource for researchers studying the immune response to SARS-CoV-2, is where the repertoires were released. Samples were obtained from the ongoing ImmuneRACE study (first 160 participants) and from 1,000 to 1,500 subjects provided by 6 global collaborators. Sample metadata almost always included a de-identified subject ID, COVID-19 status, age in years and sex. Where available, HLA class I and class II types were taken from metadata supplied by the sample provider and were not determined by assay-based typing.

As regards this clone: No cognate antigen has been identified for it. Base qualities were left out, and no much larger clone turns up one base away.

What the work shows at the level of the full study, not this receptor alone: Clinical and demographic metadata were provided uncurated, with the amount varying by source and participant.

For this chain, trimming is 6 bases at the V end and 2 bases at the J end, and the number of junction bases without a gene match is 28. CDR1 and CDR2, looked up from the germline V gene, are ENHRY and SYGVKD. Taken from cysteine to phenylalanine, the CDR3 has 21 residues. Only the CDR3 region is kept as DNA, spanning 63 bases read in frame from base 1. Participants in the prospective study were aged roughly 18 to 90 years, lived in about two dozen United States geographic areas, and enrolled through a virtual design. In the prospective study, cohorts were assigned on the basis of participant-reported clinical history obtained from a screening survey and a study questionnaire. For ImmuneRACE Cohort 3, a participant was defined as recovered based on two consecutive negative NP/OP PCR tests, clearance by a healthcare professional, or resolution of symptoms. In the prospective study, mobile phlebotomists collected whole blood, serum and a nasopharyngeal or oropharyngeal swab from each participant. Participants in the prospective study had the option to provide additional blood draws and questionnaires over a roughly 2-month period. Prospective study blood samples were shipped either frozen or at room temperature before DNA extraction.

The immunoSEQ Assay, a bias-controlled multiplex PCR, was used to amplify TCRbeta CDR3 regions from genomic DNA. Turning to the authors' computational methods: The number of nucleated cells in each sample was estimated by amplification of reference gene primers within the assay. To quantify the absolute abundance of each unique TCRbeta CDR3 rearrangement, sequence reads were collapsed and filtered. For each sample, productive Simpson clonality was calculated by taking the square root of Simpson's diversity index across productive rearrangements. Drawn from immuneACCESS, this table holds only the in-frame rearrangements with V and J called that TCRdb kept. Clones are partly lost; checked studies trace under half to an unresolved V gene and leave the rest unexplained. That table gives V, J and clone size, and the DNA gave D and trimming. Across this sample there are over 250,000 clones, with roughly 87% seen only once. The top ten clones comprise 1% of the sample.

The sequenced material came from PBMCs or T cells enriched from blood (not recorded which). This TCR derives from a woman in her twenties or thirties who had recovered from COVID-19. The V gene is TRBV10-3 and the J gene is TRBJ2-7, with 7 central nucleotides matching TRBD2. DNA sequence: TGTGCCATCAGCAGTTTACCCCATACGGCAGATCGCGGGAGATATCCCTACGAGCAGTACTTC. Translated, it reads CAISSLPHTADRGRYPYEQYF.